This TCR beta chain was captured by sequencing in a study of cytomegalovirus exposure and HLA in healthy donors. Study in general: Most donors, 70% to 85% of over 300 genotyped, fell in the Caucasian-associated ancestry cluster.

Amplification used 60 Vbeta primers and 13 Jbeta primers. Measured with immunoSEQ multiplex PCR; TCRdb has only the in-frame clones, and not every one. Of roughly 150,000 clones listed, about three fifths are singletons. Worth noting for this clone: The CDR3 carries no conserved terminal phenylalanine or tryptophan, so it likely arises from a read error.

The CDR3 sequence is 12 residues long. V was cut by 3 bases and J by 6 bases, with 9 bases left in between. Germline V CDR1 and CDR2: SEHNR, FQNEAQ (reference sequence). This clonotype was obtained from a woman younger than 45 in good health and CMV-seropositive. Material: PBMCs. This sequence joins TRBV7-9 and TRBJ2-7, with D perhaps TRBD2 (6 bases). The CDR3 coding sequence is TGTGCCAGCAGCTTGTTGGGAGGCGAGCAGTACCTC. This gives the protein CASSLLGGEQYL.